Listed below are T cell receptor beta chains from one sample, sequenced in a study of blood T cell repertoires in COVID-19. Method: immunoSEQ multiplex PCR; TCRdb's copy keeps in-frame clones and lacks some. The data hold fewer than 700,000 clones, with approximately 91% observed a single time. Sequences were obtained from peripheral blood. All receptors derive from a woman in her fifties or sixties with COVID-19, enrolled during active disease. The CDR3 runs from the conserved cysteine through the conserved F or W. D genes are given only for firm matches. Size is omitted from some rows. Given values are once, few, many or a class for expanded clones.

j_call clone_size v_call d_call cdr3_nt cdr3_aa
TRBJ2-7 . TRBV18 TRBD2 TGTGCCAGCTCACCAAGCGGGGGTATCTACGAGCAGTACTTC CASSPSGGIYEQYF
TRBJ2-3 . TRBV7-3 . TGTGCCAGCAGCTTAAGGCAGGGGACAGATACGCAGTATTTT CASSLRQGTDTQYF
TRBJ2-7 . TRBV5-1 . TGCGCCAGCAGAGGAGAAGGAGAGCAGTACTTC CASRGEGEQYF
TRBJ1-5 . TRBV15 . TGTGCCACCAGCAGAGGGGCAGGTAATCAGCCCCAGCATTTT CATSRGAGNQPQHF
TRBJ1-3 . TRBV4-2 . TGTGCCAGCAGCCAAGATGAAACTTCTGGAAACACCATATATTTT CASSQDETSGNTIYF
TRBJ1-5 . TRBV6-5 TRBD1 TGTGCCAGCAGTAACGACAGGGATGGCAATCAGCCCCAGCATTTT CASSNDRDGNQPQHF
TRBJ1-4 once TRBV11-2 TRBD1 TGTGCCAGCAGCCCTACCCGGGACAGGGAGTGGGTTTTT CASSPTRDREWVF
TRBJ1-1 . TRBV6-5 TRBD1 TGTGCCAGCGACAGGGGCAATATGAACACTGAAGCTTTCTTT CASDRGNMNTEAFF
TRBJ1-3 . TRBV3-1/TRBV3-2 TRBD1 TGTGCCAGCAGCCAAGAGGTACAGGGGGCTGGAAACACCATATATTTT CASSQEVQGAGNTIYF
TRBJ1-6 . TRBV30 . TGTGCCTGGAGTTCGCGACGGGATTCACCCCTCCACTTT CAWSSRRDSPLHF
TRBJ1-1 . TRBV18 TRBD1 TGTGCCAGCTCACCCTTACAGGGGGCGAAGAACACTGAAGCTTTCTTT CASSPLQGAKNTEAFF
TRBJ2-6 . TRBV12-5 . TGTGCTAGTGGTTTGGTACCAGGGGTTCTCTCTGGGGCCAACGTCCTGACTTTC CASGLVPGVLSGANVLTF
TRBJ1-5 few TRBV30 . TGTGCCTGGAGTGTATCCCCCCTGGGCCAGCCCCAGCATTTT CAWSVSPLGQPQHF
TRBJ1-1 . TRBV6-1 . TGTGCCAGCTTGCCGGGCACCCGGGGCACTGAAGCTTTCTTT CASLPGTRGTEAFF
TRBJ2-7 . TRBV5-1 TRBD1 TGCGCCAGCAGCATAGGAGGGACAGGGCAGGACGAGCAGTACTTC CASSIGGTGQDEQYF
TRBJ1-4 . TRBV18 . TGTGCCAGCTCACCACCTATCGGGGTGAGGGATGAAAAACTGTTTTTT CASSPPIGVRDEKLFF
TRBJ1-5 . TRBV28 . TGTGCCAGCAGTTTACGGGGGTCCAGACTTAGCAATCAGCCCCAGCATTTT CASSLRGSRLSNQPQHF
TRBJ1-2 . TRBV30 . TGTGCCTGGAGTGTATCGGGGGGCTACACCTTC CAWSVSGGYTF
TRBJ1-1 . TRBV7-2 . TGTGCCATCCAGGGTTTAGGGAACACTGAAGCTTTCTTT CAIQGLGNTEAFF
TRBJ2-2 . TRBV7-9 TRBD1 TGTGCCAGCAGCCAACAGGGGCTCAACACCGGGGAGCTGTTTTTT CASSQQGLNTGELFF
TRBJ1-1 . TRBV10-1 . TGCGCCAGCGCCCCAAGGGGGGGCAGTACTGAAGCTTTCTTT CASAPRGGSTEAFF
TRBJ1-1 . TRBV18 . TGTGCCAGCTCACCATTACATCAGAACACTGAAGCTTTCTTT CASSPLHQNTEAFF
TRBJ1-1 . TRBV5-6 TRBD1 TGTGCCAGCAGAACCGGGACAGCTGAAGCTTTCTTT CASRTGTAEAFF
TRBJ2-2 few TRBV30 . TGTGCCTGGGAGGCAGGGGAAACCGGGGAGCTGTTTTTT CAWEAGETGELFF
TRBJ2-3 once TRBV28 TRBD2 TGTGCCAGCAGTTTCCCGGGGACTAGCGCCCTGGGGACAGATACGCAGTATTTT CASSFPGTSALGTDTQYF
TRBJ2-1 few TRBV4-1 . TGCGCCAGCAGCCAACGAGCGGACTCCTACAATGAGCAGTTCTTC CASSQRADSYNEQFF
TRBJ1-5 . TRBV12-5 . TGTGCTAGTGGTTTGGTCCGGGACACTTTAGCAAATCAGCCCCAGCATTTT CASGLVRDTLANQPQHF
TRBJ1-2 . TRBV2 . TGTGCCAGCAGTGTGGAGGGACCTTATGGCTACACCTTC CASSVEGPYGYTF
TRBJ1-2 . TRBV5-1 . TGCGCCAGCAGCCCTAGGTCTCTCTATGGCTACACCTTC CASSPRSLYGYTF
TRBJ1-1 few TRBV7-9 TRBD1 TGTGCCAGCAGCTCCCGACAGGGGGGGGTGAACACTGAAGCTTTCTTT CASSSRQGGVNTEAFF
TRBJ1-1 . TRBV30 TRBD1 TGTGCCTGGAGCGACACCGACAGGGGACAGGCTTTCTTT CAWSDTDRGQAFF
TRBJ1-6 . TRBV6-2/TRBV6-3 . TGTGCCAGCAGTCAGGACTATAATTCACCCCTCCACTTT CASSQDYNSPLHF
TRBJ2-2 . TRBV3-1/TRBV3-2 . TGTGCCAGCAGCCAGAGGGGGACCGGGGAGCTGTTTTTT CASSQRGTGELFF
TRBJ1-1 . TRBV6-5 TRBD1 TGTGCCAGCAGTCCCTACAGGGGGCCTGACACTGAAGCTTTCTTT CASSPYRGPDTEAFF
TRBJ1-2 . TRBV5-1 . TGCGCCAGCAGCCCCCCGGGGGGAGTTGGCTACACCTTC CASSPPGGVGYTF
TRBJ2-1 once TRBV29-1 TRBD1 TGCAGCGTCGACAGGGGGCGCGGGTACAATGAGCAGTTCTTC CSVDRGRGYNEQFF
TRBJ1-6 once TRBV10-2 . TGCGCCAGCAGTGACACAGGGAGCAACGGTAATTCACCCCTCCACTTT CASSDTGSNGNSPLHF
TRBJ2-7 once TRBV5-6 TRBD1 TGTGCCAGCAGCTTTACAGGGGCAGGCTACGAGCAGTACTTC CASSFTGAGYEQYF
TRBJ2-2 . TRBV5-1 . TGCGCCAGCAGCCCGAAGAGGGCCGGGGGAAGCGGGGAGCTGTTTTTT CASSPKRAGGSGELFF
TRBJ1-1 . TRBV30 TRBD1 TGTGCCTGGAGAGGGGGCCCCAACACTGAAGCTTTCTTT CAWRGGPNTEAFF
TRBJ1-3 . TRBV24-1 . TGTGCCACCAGTGACCTTGTGGGGGGAGGAAACACCATATATTTT CATSDLVGGGNTIYF
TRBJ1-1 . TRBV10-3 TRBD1 TGTGCCATCAGCGCTTCTGACAGGGGCACTGAAGCTTTCTTT CAISASDRGTEAFF
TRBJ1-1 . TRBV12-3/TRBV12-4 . TGTGCCAGCAGTTACCTAAGGGGGTTTGAAGCTTTCTTT CASSYLRGFEAFF
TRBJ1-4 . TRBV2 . TGTGCCAGCAGTGTTGGGGGGGCGACTAATGAAAAACTGTTTTTT CASSVGGATNEKLFF
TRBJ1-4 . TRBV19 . TGTGCCAGTAGTATCGTAGGGGCAACTAATGAAAAACTGTTTTTT CASSIVGATNEKLFF
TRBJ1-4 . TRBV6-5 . TGTGCCAGCAGTCCCCTAGAGAGGGGGTCAGCGTTTTTT CASSPLERGSAFF
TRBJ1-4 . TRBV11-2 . TGTGCCAGCAGCCTTGGGCCCGGCAATGAAAAACTGTTTTTT CASSLGPGNEKLFF
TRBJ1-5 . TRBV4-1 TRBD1 TGCGCCAGCAGCCACACTCAGGGGGCCAGGCAGCCCCAGCATTTT CASSHTQGARQPQHF
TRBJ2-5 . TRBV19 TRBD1 TGTGCCAGTAGCTCCCCCGGGACAGCCAGCCAAGAGACCCAGTACTTC CASSSPGTASQETQYF
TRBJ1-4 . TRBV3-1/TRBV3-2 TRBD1 TGTGCCAGCAGAGGACAGGAGGAAGAAAAACTGTTTTTT CASRGQEEEKLFF
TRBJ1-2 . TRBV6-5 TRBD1 TGTGCCAGCAGTTCCGGACAGGGTGACTATGGCTACACCTTC CASSSGQGDYGYTF
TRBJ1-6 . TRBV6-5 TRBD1 TGTGCCAGCAGTTATTTGGGGACAGATAATTCACCCCTCCACTTT CASSYLGTDNSPLHF
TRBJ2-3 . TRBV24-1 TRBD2 TGTGCCACCAGTGATCTATCTAGCGGGGGGGGAGATACGCAGTATTTT CATSDLSSGGGDTQYF
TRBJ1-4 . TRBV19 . TGTGCCAGTAGTCAACGACAGGCGACCAAACTGTTTTTT CASSQRQATKLFF
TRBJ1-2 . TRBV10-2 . TGCGCCACCACGAGGGGGGGGTCGGATGGCTACACCTTC CATTRGGSDGYTF
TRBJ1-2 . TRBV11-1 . TGTGCCAGCAGTATAGGGGTTGACTATGGCTACACCTTC CASSIGVDYGYTF
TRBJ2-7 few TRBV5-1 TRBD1 TGCGCCAGCAGGGGACAGACCTCCTACGAGCAGTACTTC CASRGQTSYEQYF